These 10 T cell receptor beta chains came from one sample sequenced in a study of identifying expanded T cells in peripheral blood (dated 2019 in TCRdb). Preparation of the library involved the immunoSEQ multiplex PCR assay. Not all clones reach the TCRdb copy of this immuneACCESS table, which keeps in-frame sequences only. Checked studies attribute under half of the gap to unresolved V genes and leave the rest unexplained. This sample comprises some 96,000 clones, over 70% of them detected only once. The top ten clonotypes cover just over 5.5% of the sample. The sample was blood. Receptors were obtained from a person between 18 and 69 years old in good health.

The J gene is TRBJ2-1, the V gene TRBV2; D perhaps matches TRBD1 (5 bases). Trimming stripped 4 bases from V and 7 bases from J, with 17 bases between. This CDR3 is built from 15 residues. Germline loops: CDR1 SNHLY, CDR2 FYNNEI. CDR3 DNA sequence: TGTGCCAGCAGTGCCCGGACATCGGTGGCGAATGAGCAGTTCTTC. This encodes CASSARTSVANEQFF.

The chain employs TRBV4-1 and TRBJ1-3; 11 bases are shared with TRBD1. The CDR3 sequence is 17 residues long. CDR1 is MGHRA, CDR2 YSYEKL, per germline. J gave up 0 bases and V 3 bases, and 4 bases lay outside the gene matches. CDR3 residues: CASSHYGTGGSGNTIYF. The CDR3 nucleotides are TGCGCCAGCAGCCATTACGGGACAGGGGGCTCTGGAAACACCATATATTTT.

The chain combines TRBV27 with TRBJ2-2, with TRBD1 matching over 7 bases. The CDR3 spans 16 residues. Germline V CDR1 and CDR2: MNHEY, SMNVEV (reference sequence). After removal of 4 bases from V and 3 bases from J, the junction contained 8 bases not matched to a gene. The CDR3 nucleotides are TGTGCCAGCAGTTATTATACAGGACAGGACACCGGGGAGCTGTTTTTT. Translated: CASSYYTGQDTGELFF.

The chain uses TRBV5-4 and TRBJ2-3, with 11 bases matching TRBD2. The CDR3 runs to 15 residues. Unmatched junction bases numbered 4, after V lost 4 bases and J lost 3 bases. Per germline, CDR1 SGHNT and CDR2 YYREEE (reference sequence). CDR3 amino acids: CASSPGTSGTDTQYF. For the CDR3, the DNA is TGTGCCAGCAGCCCCGGGACTAGCGGAACAGATACGCAGTATTTT.

The gene calls are TRBV13 and TRBJ2-3, with 8 nucleotides matching TRBD1. Germline V lookup: CDR1 PRHDT, CDR2 FYEKMQ (reference sequence). The CDR3 is 17 residues long. J gave up 0 bases and V 4 bases, and 9 bases lay outside the gene matches. The CDR3 reads CASSSDRVKSSTDTQYF. DNA of the CDR3: TGTGCCAGCAGCTCGGACAGGGTCAAATCCAGCACAGATACGCAGTATTTT.

The chain employs TRBV15 and TRBJ1-1; tentatively, D is TRBD1 (5 bases). Germline lookup yields CDR1 LNHNV and CDR2 YYDKDF (reference sequence). This CDR3 has 13 residues. Trimming removed 5 bases at V and 2 bases at J, with 9 bases between. CDR3 bases: TGTGCCACCAGCCAGGGCCTTAACACTGAAGCTTTCTTT. It is translated as CATSQGLNTEAFF.

This chain joins TRBV30 and TRBJ2-2, with D possibly being TRBD1 or TRBD2 (5 bases each). Trimming shortened V by 3 bases and J by 3 bases, and 11 bases separated the two germline ends. The CDR3 has 14 amino acids. CDR1 and CDR2 from the germline V gene are GTSNPN and SVGIG (reference sequence). The CDR3 DNA reads TGTGCCTGGAGCCCGGGGCTTCACACCGGGGAGCTGTTTTTT. It yields the protein CAWSPGLHTGELFF. The full variable domain, completed using reference TRBV30 and TRBJ2-2, is SQTIHQWPATLVQPVGSPLSLECTVEGTSNPNLYWYRQAAGRGLQLLFYSVGIGQISSEVPQNLSASRPQDRQFILSSKKLLLSDSGFYLCAWSPGLHTGELFFGEGSRLTVL.

In its sample, this clone was seen once. The V and J genes are TRBV7-2 and TRBJ2-7, with D possibly matching TRBD2 (7 bases). Trimming removed 0 bases from V and 6 bases from J, with 15 bases in between. CDR3 size: 15 residues. The V gene's germline CDR1 is SGHTA and CDR2 FQGNSA. The CDR3 loop is CASSLAGGRSSEQYF. The CDR3 DNA follows: TGTGCCAGCAGCTTAGCCGGGGGGCGATCGTCCGAGCAGTACTTC.

The chain joins TRBV29-1 to TRBJ1-3, with D hard to call. Germline values: CDR1 SQVTM, CDR2 ANQGSEA. V lost 2 bases to trimming and J lost 1 base, with 9 bases between them. This CDR3 has 14 residues. The CDR3 protein is CSVEFEVSGNTIYF. The CDR3 DNA sequence: TGCAGCGTTGAATTTGAGGTATCTGGAAACACCATATATTTT.

The chain has TRBV7-2 and TRBJ2-1, with 12 bases lining up with TRBD2. Germline lookup yields CDR1 SGHTA and CDR2 FQGNSA. The CDR3 runs 16 residues. V lost 7 bases, J lost 3 bases, and 7 bases stayed unmatched. The CDR3 DNA is TGTGCCAGCACTAGCGGGGGGGCCGCGGGCTACAATGAGCAGTTCTTC. Encoded protein: CASTSGGAAGYNEQFF.